This T cell receptor beta chain is from a study of cytomegalovirus exposure and HLA in healthy donors. Study-wide points: Cytomegalovirus association was assigned to approximately 160 TCR beta chains.

PCR employed 60 Vbeta and 13 Jbeta primers. Repertoires were generated with immunoSEQ multiplex PCR, while TCRdb's copy carries only in-frame clones and drops some. The data hold under 100,000 clones, with less than 85% observed a single time. Note on this clone: Its antigen is unknown.

Deletions cut 4 bases from V and 4 bases from J, with 18 bases between. Germline V gene sequence: CDR1 SGHRS, CDR2 YFSETQ. This CDR3 is built from 16 residues. V and J are TRBV5-1 and TRBJ1-3; D remains ambiguous. The specimen sequenced was PBMCs. The source is a human donor in good health. CDR3 DNA: TGCGCCAGCAGCCCAGACTCCCGAACCTCCGGAAACACCATATATTTT. Amino acids: CASSPDSRTSGNTIYF.